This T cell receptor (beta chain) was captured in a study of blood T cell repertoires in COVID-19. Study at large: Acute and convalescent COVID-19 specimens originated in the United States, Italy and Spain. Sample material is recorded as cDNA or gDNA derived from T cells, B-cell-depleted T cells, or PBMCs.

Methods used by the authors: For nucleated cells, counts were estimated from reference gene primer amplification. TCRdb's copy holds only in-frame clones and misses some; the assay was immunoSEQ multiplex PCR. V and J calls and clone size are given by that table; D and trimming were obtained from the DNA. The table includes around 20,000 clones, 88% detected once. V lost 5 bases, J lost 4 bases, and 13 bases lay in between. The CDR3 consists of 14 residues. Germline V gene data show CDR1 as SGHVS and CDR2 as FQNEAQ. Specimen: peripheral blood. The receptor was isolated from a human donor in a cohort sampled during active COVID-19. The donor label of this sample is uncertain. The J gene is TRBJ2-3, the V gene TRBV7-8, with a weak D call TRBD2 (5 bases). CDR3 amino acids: CASSRAAAADTQYF. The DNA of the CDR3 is TGTGCCAGCAGCCGGGCAGCGGCGGCAGATACGCAGTATTTT.